These 17 T cell receptor beta chains originate from one sample sequenced in a study of blood T cell repertoires in COVID-19. Assay: immunoSEQ multiplex PCR; the TCRdb copy retains only in-frame clones and omits some. The sample gives roughly 280,000 clones, roughly nine tenths of which show up once; around 2.1% is in the top ten. Material for sequencing was peripheral blood. Source of these receptors: a man between 45 and 60 years old with acute or convalescent COVID-19.

The V call is TRBV19, the J call TRBJ2-5; D gene unclear. Trimming removed 1 base from V and 7 bases from J, with 22 bases in between. CDR3 length equals 17 residues. Germline V CDR1 and CDR2: LNHDA, SQIVND (reference sequence). The CDR3 sequence: CASSIGGSRIQDGTQYF. The DNA of the CDR3 is TGTGCCAGTAGTATAGGCGGCAGTAGAATCCAAGATGGGACCCAGTACTTC.

The gene calls are TRBV2 and TRBJ2-4; D may be TRBD1 (6 bases). Germline V lookup: CDR1 SNHLY, CDR2 FYNNEI. This CDR3 spans 17 amino acids. Trimming cost V 3 bases and J 0 bases, with 15 bases left between them. CDR3 coding DNA: TGTGCCAGCAGTGAGGTGTTGACAGGCCTAGCCAAAAACATTCAGTACTTC. Protein product: CASSEVLTGLAKNIQYF.

This clone was seen more than once but under ten times. This rearrangement joins TRBV25-1 to TRBJ1-4; a possible D gene is TRBD1 (5 bases). V dropped 1 base and J dropped 7 bases, with 13 bases sitting between them. From germline, CDR1 is MGHDK and CDR2 SYGVNS. This CDR3 has 15 residues. CDR3 in amino acids: CASSELKGNGEKLFF. The CDR3, as DNA: TGTGCCAGCAGTGAATTAAAGGGGAACGGTGAAAAACTGTTTTTT.

The CDR3 spells CASRPTTRLRPADYGYTF. The CDR3 DNA follows: TGTGCCAGCAGACCTACCACAAGACTGCGGCCCGCGGACTATGGCTACACCTTC. The chain couples TRBV3-1 (or the pseudogene TRBV3-2) to TRBJ1-2; D not resolved. Germline CDR1 reads LGHDT; CDR2 reads YNNKEL (reference sequence). CDR3 length: 18 residues. V was clipped by 6 bases and J by 3 bases, with 26 bases between them.

The chain carries TRBV12-3 or TRBV12-4 and TRBJ1-2; D ambiguous. Trimming pared 1 base from V and 7 bases from J, leaving 10 bases between. The CDR3 is 13 amino acids. The CDR3 sequence: CASSLDSQAGYTF. The CDR3, as DNA: TGTGCCAGCAGTTTAGATTCCCAGGCTGGCTACACCTTC.

The chain recombines TRBV19 with TRBJ1-1; D is uncertain. This CDR3 comprises 11 residues. Germline V gene data show CDR1 as LNHDA and CDR2 as SQIVND (reference sequence). Trimming stripped 4 bases from V and 10 bases from J, with 10 bases between. CDR3 protein: CASSRSGRAFF. CDR3 DNA: TGTGCCAGTAGTAGGTCAGGCCGAGCTTTCTTT. The full variable domain, completed using reference TRBV19 and TRBJ1-1, is DGGITQSPKYLFRKEGQNVTLSCEQNLNHDAMYWYRQDPGQGLRLIYYSQIVNDFQKGDIAEGYSVSREKKESFPLTVTSAQKNPTAFYLCASSRSGRAFFGQGTRLTVV.

Concerning this clone itself: The sample holds other DNA sequences that translate to the same CDR3. The CDR3 coding sequence is TGCAGTGCTAGAGGCAGGACTGAAGCTTTCTTT. It is translated as CSARGRTEAFF. The chain couples TRBV20-1 to TRBJ1-1; D is unclear. Germline-derived CDR1 and CDR2 are DFQATT and SNEGSKA (reference sequence). The CDR3 spans 11 residues. Trimming stripped 1 base from V and 5 bases from J, with 5 bases between.

This chain joins TRBV10-3 and TRBJ1-2; 7 nucleotides line up with TRBD1. Trimming took 10 bases from V and 0 from J; bases not matched to a gene: 5. Germline CDR1 ENHRY, CDR2 SYGVKD. The CDR3 has 13 residues. The CDR3 spells CASTGETNYGYTF. CDR3 DNA: TGTGCCAGCACAGGGGAGACTAACTATGGCTACACCTTC.

The rearrangement joins TRBV5-1 to TRBJ1-6; 12 bases fit TRBD1. Germline values: CDR1 SGHRS, CDR2 YFSETQ. The CDR3 spans 16 residues. V was pared by 3 bases and J by 6 bases, with 4 bases of the junction left unmatched. CDR3 residues: CASSSGTGGSNSPLHF. As DNA, the CDR3 is TGCGCCAGCAGCTCCGGGACAGGGGGCTCTAATTCACCCCTCCACTTT.

The V and J genes are TRBV18 and TRBJ2-4; 8 bases map to TRBD1. Germline lookup yields CDR1 KGHSH and CDR2 LQKENI. J gave up 0 bases and V 4 bases, and 17 bases lay outside the gene matches. The CDR3 totals 20 residues. Here the CDR3 reads CASSRKVETGAAIAKNIQYF. CDR3 sequence (DNA): TGTGCCAGCTCACGAAAGGTGGAGACAGGGGCCGCCATAGCCAAAAACATTCAGTACTTC.

The rearrangement links TRBV5-1 to TRBJ1-1, with 8 bases lining up with TRBD1. CDR1 SGHRS and CDR2 YFSETQ come from the germline V gene. This CDR3 comprises 15 residues. The ends lost 6 bases at V and 0 bases at J; junction bases unmatched: 7. The CDR3, as DNA: TGCGCCAGCACGACAGGGGAGGGAATGAACACTGAAGCTTTCTTT. The encoded protein is CASTTGEGMNTEAFF.

The rearrangement uses TRBV5-1 and TRBJ2-1, with TRBD2 matching over 7 bases. Germline-derived CDR1 and CDR2 are SGHRS and YFSETQ. The junction had 7 bases not matched to a gene; V was cut back by 4 bases and J by 0 bases. The CDR3 is made up of 16 amino acids. Here the CDR3 reads CASSPDGLVSYNEQFF. As DNA, the CDR3 is TGCGCCAGCAGCCCTGACGGACTAGTCTCCTACAATGAGCAGTTCTTC.

This clone was counted a few times. The gene calls are TRBV2 and TRBJ2-2; D may be TRBD2 (6 bases). Germline CDR1 and CDR2: SNHLY and FYNNEI. V dropped 8 bases and J dropped 7 bases, with 8 bases sitting between them. The CDR3 is made up of 11 amino acids. CDR3 residues: CASSGLGELFF. The CDR3 nucleotides are TGTGCCAGCTCGGGACTCGGGGAGCTGTTTTTT.

The chain employs TRBV20-1 and TRBJ1-1, with a tentative D call TRBD1 (5 bases). From germline, CDR1 is DFQATT and CDR2 SNEGSKA (reference sequence). The ends were cut back, 3 bases at V and 0 bases at J, with 17 bases in the middle. CDR3 length: 16 residues. In DNA form, the CDR3 reads TGCAGTGCTAGTAGCGAGCGGGGCCTCATGAACACTGAAGCTTTCTTT. Encoded protein: CSASSERGLMNTEAFF.

The chain links TRBV4-1 to TRBJ1-6; D not certain. Germline lookup yields CDR1 MGHRA and CDR2 YSYEKL. The CDR3 sequence is 15 residues long. The ends were cut back, 0 bases at V and 7 bases at J, with 10 bases in the middle. The CDR3 reads CASSQDRRANSPLHF. For the CDR3, the DNA is TGCGCCAGCAGCCAAGACAGAAGAGCGAATTCACCCCTCCACTTT.

The genes are TRBV5-4 and TRBJ1-5; 8 bases agree with TRBD1. The CDR3 has 14 amino acids. V lost 4 bases and J lost 4; bases outside the gene matches: 4. In germline, CDR1 is SGHNT, CDR2 YYREEE (reference sequence). The CDR3 spells CASSTQGANQPQHF. In DNA form, the CDR3 reads TGTGCCAGCAGCACCCAGGGGGCGAATCAGCCCCAGCATTTT.

The V call is TRBV3-1 (or the pseudogene TRBV3-2), the J call TRBJ1-1, with D uncertain. The V end was cut by 0 bases, the J end by 5 bases, with 13 bases between. The germline gives CDR1 LGHDT, CDR2 YNNKEL (reference sequence). The CDR3 has 15 residues. The CDR3 protein is CASSQEYWAWTEAFF. CDR3 nucleotide sequence: TGTGCCAGCAGCCAAGAATATTGGGCCTGGACTGAAGCTTTCTTT.